This entry features one T cell receptor (beta chain) sequence. These data belong to a study of human T cells and chemical hapten exposure. MiXCR was run by TCRdb on the RACE reads, yielding one entry per CDR3 protein. The table records roughly 100,000 distinct CDR3 sequences, 10% to 11% of them present only once. Indicated time point: pre-sensitization, week 0. The treatment: therapeutic diphenylcyclopropenone sensitization with weekly scalp DPC. The donor pool consisted of alopecia patients aged 18 to 70 years, considered suitable for DPC. V shed 4 bases and J shed 7 bases, with 14 bases lying between them. Germline loops: CDR1 SGHRS, CDR2 YFSETQ. This CDR3 has 14 amino acids.

The rearrangement joins TRBV5-1 to TRBJ1-4; possibly TRBD1 for D (5 bases). The sequencing used whole blood, collected in connection with sensitization to the hapten diphenylcyclopropenone (DPC). The origin of this receptor is a woman aged 55-69 years with alopecia areata. Some clones in this sample may be carry-over from other donors' samples. As DNA, the CDR3 is TGCGCCAGCAGCCGGCGCGAGGGGTCTGAAAAACTGTTTTTT. This encodes CASSRREGSEKLFF.